Listed below are T cell receptor beta chains from one sample, sequenced in a study of blood T cell repertoires in COVID-19. TCRdb keeps only in-frame clones here, not all; method: immunoSEQ multiplex PCR. Of some 180,000 clones listed, 88% are singletons. The specimen sequenced was peripheral blood. These receptors were collected from a man aged 50-59 years who had recovered from COVID-19. Both conserved end residues are part of each CDR3. The order of the fields is CDR3 length, J gene, V gene, CDR3 protein.

>16|TRBJ1-5|TRBV19
CASTQGARSGNQPQHF
>15|TRBJ2-6|TRBV5-4
CASSLVGAGANVLTF
>15|TRBJ2-1|TRBV6-2/TRBV6-3
CASSYGRGSYNEQFF
>14|TRBJ1-2|TRBV28
CASSRDRPNYGYTF
>15|TRBJ1-2|TRBV2
CASSEASQGAGGYTF
>15|TRBJ2-1|TRBV19
CASREQGATYNEQFF
>14|TRBJ1-2|TRBV7-8
CASSLFHTNYGYTF
>17|TRBJ2-4|TRBV7-3
CASSLAGTSGGKNIQYF
>16|TRBJ2-5|TRBV19
CASSTTGTGSVWTQYF
>18|TRBJ2-2|TRBV7-6
CASSPQGTSFANTGELFF
>17|TRBJ2-5|TRBV18
CASSPSPRLGFQETQYF
>15|TRBJ2-7|TRBV6-5
CASIGGAANSYEQYF
>14|TRBJ2-1|TRBV7-3
CASSLSPSGNEQFF
>15|TRBJ2-7|TRBV7-9
CASSGRREYWYEQYF
>14|TRBJ1-5|TRBV2
CASSDWQGNQPQHF
>16|TRBJ1-3|TRBV28
CASIPSVYRSGNTIYF
>13|TRBJ2-5|TRBV2
CASSVQGAETQYF
>16|TRBJ2-5|TRBV27
CASSLGGLAGGQTQYF
>15|TRBJ1-1|TRBV29-1
CSATPLNFLNTEAFF
>16|TRBJ1-5|TRBV28
CASKGGGPPSNQPQHF
>16|TRBJ1-3|TRBV5-5
CASSPEPTVSGNTIYF
>12|TRBJ2-7|TRBV11-3
CASSLEGGEQYF
>15|TRBJ2-1|TRBV5-4
CASRVPSGSYNEQFF
>14|TRBJ1-2|TRBV6-5
CASSLGQGGYGYTF
>15|TRBJ2-7|TRBV5-1
CASSLVAGGAYEQYF
>19|TRBJ2-3|TRBV7-9
CASSLYPGTSGVSTDTQYF
>15|TRBJ2-2|TRBV27
CASSFNEYRDRGLFF
>15|TRBJ2-2|TRBV9
CASSVDVGSTGELFF
>15|TRBJ1-6|TRBV6-1
CASSEDRGITSPLHF